The source of this T cell receptor (beta chain) is a study of T cell responses to AZD1222 COVID-19 vaccine. Findings and limits, study-wide: Recipients of two AZD1222 doses showed rising Spike-specific TCR breadth and depth. Recipients of AZD1222 seropositive at baseline numbered only 5 to 7.

Clones were read by immunoSEQ multiplex PCR, and TCRdb kept only the in-frame ones, dropping some. The sample contains 140,000 to 150,000 clones, 75% to 95% of which appear only once. CDR1 is MDHEN, CDR2 SYDVKM, per germline. The V gene lost 3 bases and the J gene lost 4 bases, with 9 bases spanning the gap. The length of the CDR3 is 13 residues. Worth noting for this clone: Its antigen remains unidentified.

This TCR was sampled from an adult in good health. J is TRBJ1-1 and V is TRBV28; D perhaps matches TRBD1 (5 bases). The source was peripheral blood, collected on day 0 of MenACWY control vaccination. CDR3 residues: CASSLGGTTEAFF. DNA for the CDR3: TGTGCCAGCAGTTTGGGGGGTACCACTGAAGCTTTCTTT.